This T cell receptor beta chain comes out of a study of tissue T cells after allogeneic stem cell transplantation (dated by TCRdb to 2021 to 2024). Background for the entire study: TCR beta repertoires were profiled across many tissues obtained from research autopsies of patients with and without GVHD, as well as in mouse models of GVHD. The human part of the study was a prospective observational study with no blinding and no randomization. Study-wide findings and limitations: Within patients, how anatomically similar tissues were was a major factor shaping TCR repertoire composition, regardless of disease or transplant status. In both patients and mice, T cells from blood and spleen picked up only a limited part of the TCR repertoire that was detected in tissues. The study did not establish which tissue TCRs were alloreactive or antigen-specific, and some clones may have been host cells that persisted. A small and clinically heterogeneous patient cohort was studied, and sampling depth was acknowledged as a limitation. Only a few T cell clones appeared in more than one patient, yet motif-based clustering showed tissue-specific repertoire signatures that were shared between patients.

In the case of this clone: Its antigen is currently not known. Since the receptor is from a mouse, mouse gene names and germline sequences apply. The read ends 1 residue before the CDR3 terminus; that terminus is restored from the germline J gene.

This specimen's time point label, per the study, means: mouse harvest day 14 after allogeneic transplant. Mouse grafts combined 10^7 T-cell-depleted bone marrow cells with 10^6 splenic CD5+ T cells, given via tail vein injection. A major MHC-mismatch B6 (H2b) into BALB/c (H2d) model was used to model mouse GVHD, and tissues were profiled at day 7 or 14. Mouse tissues and retro-orbital blood were harvested on day 7 or 14 post-transplant using separate sterile tools per animal; livers were flushed beforehand. Before genomic DNA isolation with the DNeasy Blood & Tissue Kit, mouse tissues were minced using razor blades in buffered saline. CDR1 and CDR2, per the germline V gene (reference sequence), are KGHPV and FQNQEV. The germline ends are 4 bases apart after V is trimmed by 2 bases and J by 3 bases. The CDR3 covers 12 residues, taking in both the cysteine and the phenylalanine. Of the CDR3's DNA, 33 bases were read; they are in frame from base 1.

The library came from the immunoSEQ multiplex PCR assay. TCRbeta CDR3 sequencing was done by Adaptive Biotechnologies at survey depth, reporting CDR3 sequences, V/J genes, productive frequency and template counts. Amplification of TCR beta CDR3 regions was performed from genomic DNA rather than from RNA. The original methods were these. Jensen-Shannon divergence was used to quantify pairwise repertoire overlap between tissues, with a value of 1 meaning complete divergence and a value of 0 meaning identical repertoires. Tissues were clustered by single-linkage agglomerative hierarchical clustering of pairwise JSD values, and the clustering results were displayed as dendrograms. GLIPH2 was applied to all patient samples using simulation_depth 1000, kmer_min_depth 3, and cdr3_length_cutoff 8, and only groups with more than two unique CDR3s were retained. In a standardized tissue-overlap score, Jaccard GLIPH-group overlap across patients was extrapolated to a standard repertoire size of 1000 clones. Linear mixed-effect models, with tissue included as a fixed effect and individual included as a random effect, were used to assess associations of diversity with clinical or experimental variables. TCRdb took this table from immuneACCESS and kept in-frame rearrangements with V and J called. Such tables lack part of the clones; where checked against another copy, unresolved V genes explain under half of the gap, and the rest is unexplained. The DNA was the basis for D and trimming; V, J and clone size are from that table. The sample yields some 7,900 clones; 35% to 40% were counted once. The ten largest account for around 3.5% of the sample.

The rearranged chain carries TRBV26 and TRBJ1-1, with the identity of the D gene unclear. The sequence was obtained from a female BALB/c mouse given C57BL/6 T cells with graft-versus-host disease after an allogeneic hematopoietic cell transplant. The source material was skin. The CDR3 DNA, read in part, is TGTGCCAGCAGTCTGGGGGACACAGAAGTCTTC. Translated, it reads CASSLGDTEVF. The whole CDR3 region reads CASSLGDTEVFF.